A selection of T cell receptor beta chains follows, all from one sample in a study of PD-1 blockade in classical Hodgkin lymphoma. The table came from immunoSEQ multiplex PCR; TCRdb's copy has only in-frame clones and leaves some out. The table lists 66,000 or so clones, about 70% of them singletons, with over 7.5% in the top ten. The material sequenced was peripheral blood mononuclear cells (PBMCs), taken before the second cycle of nivolumab. Every receptor here comes from a human donor with classical Hodgkin lymphoma. Each CDR3 is given with its conserved first and last residue. Some rows have no size entry. The others give once, few or many, or a class for an expanded clone.

>TRBV5-1|TRBJ1-2|.
CASSLAGKTSYGYTF
>TRBV9|TRBJ1-2|.
CASSGQSGEGYTF
>TRBV28|TRBJ1-2|.
CASSLDRGGIGYTF
>TRBV5-1|TRBJ1-2|.
CASSYTSGRGPGGGYTF
>TRBV29-1|TRBJ2-7|few
CSYSGRAGSEQYF
>TRBV27|TRBJ2-7|.
CASSLGAGYPYEQYF
>TRBV30|TRBJ1-1|.
CAWMNTEAFF
>TRBV15|TRBJ2-7|.
CATSRDAGGYYEQYF
>TRBV5-1|TRBJ2-1|.
CASSLGGTSSYNEQFF
>TRBV7-9|TRBJ1-1|.
CASSPRQGNTEAFF
>TRBV2|TRBJ1-2|.
CASSAGKSVGGYTF
>TRBV7-8|TRBJ2-3|few
CASSLVPLGTSTDTQYF
>TRBV5-1|TRBJ1-6|few
CASGTTNSPLHF
>TRBV2|TRBJ2-1|.
CASSEALTKEFF
>TRBV5-1|TRBJ1-2|.
CASSIRRNGFYGYTF
>TRBV5-6|TRBJ2-1|.
CASSLDVYNEQFF
>TRBV28|TRBJ1-5|.
CASSPHEGWQPQHF
>TRBV6-6|TRBJ1-1|.
CASSYASSGVTEAFF
>TRBV19|TRBJ2-7|.
CASSMDRSSYEQYF
>TRBV6-1|TRBJ1-1|once
CASKTMIGGSTEAFF
>TRBV6-5|TRBJ2-7|.
CASSYSTGGFYEQYF
>TRBV2|TRBJ2-1|.
CASSENTGSYNEQFF
>TRBV29-1|TRBJ2-7|.
CSVGAGDGEQYF
>TRBV15|TRBJ1-1|.
CATSRGTNTEAFF
>TRBV6-5|TRBJ1-2|.
CASSSQLRDRAGYTF
>TRBV5-1|TRBJ2-3|.
CASSLVGRGPDTQYF
>TRBV11-3|TRBJ2-7|.
CASSLISVGDGAYEQYF
>TRBV2|TRBJ2-7|once
CASSAPLGLAGASYEQYF
>TRBV2|TRBJ1-1|.
CATKDREGGAFF
>TRBV6-6|TRBJ2-1|few
CASSPTGTLYNEQFF
>TRBV18|TRBJ1-2|.
CASSPSGQGVMFGYTF
>TRBV9|TRBJ1-2|.
CASSPGPKGGYTF
>TRBV6-6|TRBJ1-1|few
CASSYPPENTEAFF
>TRBV6-1|TRBJ2-3|.
CASSSGTRVPDTQYF
>TRBV19|TRBJ2-1|.
CASKAPGVGSYNEQFF
>TRBV27|TRBJ1-1|.
CASSLQGGWRQKTEAFF
>TRBV9|TRBJ1-3|.
CASRDRASNTIYF
>TRBV9|TRBJ1-1|.
CASSVDGGENTEAFF
>TRBV5-1|TRBJ2-1|.
CASSRWTSGPLDEQFF
>TRBV6-4|TRBJ2-7|.
CASSDSGGRDGEQYF
>TRBV6-5|TRBJ2-1|few
CASSYWLAGGGEQFF